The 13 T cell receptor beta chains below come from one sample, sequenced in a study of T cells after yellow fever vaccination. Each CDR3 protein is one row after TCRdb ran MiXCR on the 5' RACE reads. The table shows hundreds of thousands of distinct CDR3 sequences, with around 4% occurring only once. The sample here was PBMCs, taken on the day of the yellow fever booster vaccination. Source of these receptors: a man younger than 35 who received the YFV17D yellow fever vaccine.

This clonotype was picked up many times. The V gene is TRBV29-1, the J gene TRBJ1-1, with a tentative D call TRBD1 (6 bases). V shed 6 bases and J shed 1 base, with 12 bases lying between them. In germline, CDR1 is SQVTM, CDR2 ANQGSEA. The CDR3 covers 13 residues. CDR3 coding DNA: TGCAGCGTCACACAGGGACGGAACACTGAAGCTTTCTTT. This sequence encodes CSVTQGRNTEAFF.

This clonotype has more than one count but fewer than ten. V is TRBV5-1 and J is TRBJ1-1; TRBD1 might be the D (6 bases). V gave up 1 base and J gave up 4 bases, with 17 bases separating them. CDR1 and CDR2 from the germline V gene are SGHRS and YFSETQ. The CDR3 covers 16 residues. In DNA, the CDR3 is TGCGCCAGCAGCTTGCTTAAGAGGCAGGGGCCCACTGAAGCTTTCTTT. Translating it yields CASSLLKRQGPTEAFF.

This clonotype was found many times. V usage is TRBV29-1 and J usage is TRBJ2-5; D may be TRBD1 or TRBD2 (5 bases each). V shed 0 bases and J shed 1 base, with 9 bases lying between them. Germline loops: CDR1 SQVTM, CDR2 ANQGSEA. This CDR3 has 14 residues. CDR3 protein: CSVEEGRTQETQYF. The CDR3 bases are TGCAGCGTTGAAGAGGGACGGACCCAAGAGACCCAGTACTTC.

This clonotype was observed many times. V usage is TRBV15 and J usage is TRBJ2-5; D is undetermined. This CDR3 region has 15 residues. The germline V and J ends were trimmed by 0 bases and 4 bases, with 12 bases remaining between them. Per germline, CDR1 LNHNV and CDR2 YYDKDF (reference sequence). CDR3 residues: CATSRDLFGGETQYF. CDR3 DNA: TGTGCCACCAGCAGAGATCTATTCGGCGGAGAGACCCAGTACTTC.

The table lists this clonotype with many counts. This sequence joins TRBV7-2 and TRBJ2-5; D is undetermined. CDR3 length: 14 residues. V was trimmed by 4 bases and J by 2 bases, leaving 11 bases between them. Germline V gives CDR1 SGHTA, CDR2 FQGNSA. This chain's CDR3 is CASSSSGTQETQYF. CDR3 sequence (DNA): TGTGCCAGCAGCTCGTCGGGTACTCAAGAGACCCAGTACTTC.

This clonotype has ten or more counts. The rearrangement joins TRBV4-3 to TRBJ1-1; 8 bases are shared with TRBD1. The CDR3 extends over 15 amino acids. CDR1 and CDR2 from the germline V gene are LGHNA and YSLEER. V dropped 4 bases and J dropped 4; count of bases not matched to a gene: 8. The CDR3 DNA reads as TGCGCCAGCAGCCCCCAGGACAGGGTTCCCACTGAAGCTTTCTTT. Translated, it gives CASSPQDRVPTEAFF.

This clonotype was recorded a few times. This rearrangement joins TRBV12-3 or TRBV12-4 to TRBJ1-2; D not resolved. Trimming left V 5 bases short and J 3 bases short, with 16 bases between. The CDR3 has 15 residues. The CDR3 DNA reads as TGTGCCAGCAGTCTCCGACAACTTTTCGACTATGGCTACACCTTC. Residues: CASSLRQLFDYGYTF.

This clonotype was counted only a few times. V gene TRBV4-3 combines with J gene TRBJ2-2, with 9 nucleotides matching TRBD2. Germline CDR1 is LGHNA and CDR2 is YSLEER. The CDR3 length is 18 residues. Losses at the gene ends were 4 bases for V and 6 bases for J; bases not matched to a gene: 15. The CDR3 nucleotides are TGCGCCAGCAGCCGACCCCCCAGGGCGGGGGGGCCCCCCGGGGAGCTGTTTTTT. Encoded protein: CASSRPPRAGGPPGELFF.

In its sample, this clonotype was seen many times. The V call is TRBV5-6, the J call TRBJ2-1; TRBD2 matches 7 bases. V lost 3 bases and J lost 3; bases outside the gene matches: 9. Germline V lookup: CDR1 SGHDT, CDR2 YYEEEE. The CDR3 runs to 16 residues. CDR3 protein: CASSSNTRGDYNEQFF. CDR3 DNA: TGTGCCAGCAGCTCAAATACACGGGGGGACTACAATGAGCAGTTCTTC.

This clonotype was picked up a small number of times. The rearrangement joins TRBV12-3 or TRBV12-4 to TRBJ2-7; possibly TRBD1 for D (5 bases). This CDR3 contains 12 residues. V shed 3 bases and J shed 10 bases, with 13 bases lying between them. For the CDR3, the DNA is TGTGCCAGCAGTTTCCCAGGGTCGGCCCAGTACTTC. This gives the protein CASSFPGSAQYF.

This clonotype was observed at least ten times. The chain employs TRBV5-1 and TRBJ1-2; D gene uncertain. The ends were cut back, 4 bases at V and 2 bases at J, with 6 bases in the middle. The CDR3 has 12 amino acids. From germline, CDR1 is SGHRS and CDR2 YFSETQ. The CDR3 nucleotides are TGCGCCAGCAGCACCGACAACTATGGCTACACCTTC. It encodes CASSTDNYGYTF.

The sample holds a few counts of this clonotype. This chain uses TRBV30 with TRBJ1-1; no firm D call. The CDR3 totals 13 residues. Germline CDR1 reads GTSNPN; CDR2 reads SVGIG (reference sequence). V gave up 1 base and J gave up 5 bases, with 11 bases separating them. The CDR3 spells CAWSALSGTEAFF. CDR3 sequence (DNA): TGTGCCTGGAGTGCCCTGTCGGGAACTGAAGCTTTCTTT. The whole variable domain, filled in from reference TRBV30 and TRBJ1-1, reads SQTIHQWPATLVQPVGSPLSLECTVEGTSNPNLYWYRQAAGRGLQLLFYSVGIGQISSEVPQNLSASRPQDRQFILSSKKLLLSDSGFYLCAWSALSGTEAFFGQGTRLTVV.

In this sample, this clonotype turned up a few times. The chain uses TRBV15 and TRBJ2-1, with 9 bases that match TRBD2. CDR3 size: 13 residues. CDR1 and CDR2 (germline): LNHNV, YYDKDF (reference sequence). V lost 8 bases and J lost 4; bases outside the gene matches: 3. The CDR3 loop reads CATGTSLYNEQFF. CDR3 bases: TGTGCCACCGGGACTAGCTTATACAATGAGCAGTTCTTC. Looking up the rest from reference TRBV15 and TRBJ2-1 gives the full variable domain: DAMVIQNPRYQVTQFGKPVTLSCSQTLNHNVMYWYQQKSSQAPKLLFHYYDKDFNNEADTPDNFQSRRPNTSFCFLDIRSPGLGDTAMYLCATGTSLYNEQFFGPGTRLTVL.